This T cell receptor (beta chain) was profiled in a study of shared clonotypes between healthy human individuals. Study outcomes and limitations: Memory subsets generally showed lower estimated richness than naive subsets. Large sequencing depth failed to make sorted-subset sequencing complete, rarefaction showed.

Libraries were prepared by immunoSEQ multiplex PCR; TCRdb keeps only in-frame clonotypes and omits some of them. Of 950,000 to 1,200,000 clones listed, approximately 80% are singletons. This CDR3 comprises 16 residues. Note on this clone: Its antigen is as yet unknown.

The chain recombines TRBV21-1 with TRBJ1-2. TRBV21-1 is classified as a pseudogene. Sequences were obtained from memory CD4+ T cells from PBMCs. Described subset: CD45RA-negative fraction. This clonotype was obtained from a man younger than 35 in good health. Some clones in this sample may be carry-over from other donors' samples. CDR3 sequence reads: CASSSCIATETYGYTF. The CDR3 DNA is TGTGCCAGCAGCAGTTGTATAGCTACAGAGACCTATGGCTACACCTTC.